Shown below are 6 T cell receptor beta chains from a single sample sequenced in a study of T cells in Graves' hyperthyroidism and ophthalmopathy. Researchers amplified the TCR beta CDR3 regions from RNA transcripts. The HTBI primer set was used in a first-round RT-PCR of the TCR CDR3. A single record per CDR3 protein comes from TCRdb applying MiXCR to the multiplex PCR reads. The sample gives 500,000 to 650,000 distinct CDR3 sequences, about a sixth of which show up once; roughly 15% is in the top ten. The sample consisted of blood. These receptors came from a woman under 30 with Graves' ophthalmopathy.

This clonotype showed up many times. V gene TRBV20-1 combines with J gene TRBJ2-7; 8 bases are shared with TRBD2. This CDR3 contains 14 residues. V dropped 3 bases and J dropped 7; count of bases not matched to a gene: 11. CDR1 DFQATT and CDR2 SNEGSKA come from the germline V gene (reference sequence). This CDR3 reads CSARVSGIAEEQYF. CDR3 DNA sequence: TGCAGTGCTAGGGTTAGCGGGATAGCGGAAGAGCAGTACTTC.

This clonotype appeared many times. The rearrangement joins TRBV6-1 to TRBJ2-7; unclear D gene. The CDR3 spans 14 residues. Trimming stripped 1 base from V and 4 bases from J, with 11 bases between. Germline V gene data show CDR1 as MNHNS and CDR2 as SASEGT. CDR3 amino acids: CASSEEPRSYEQYF. For the CDR3, the DNA is TGTGCCAGCAGTGAAGAGCCCAGATCGTACGAGCAGTACTTC.

This sequence joins TRBV7-8 and TRBJ1-3; D uncertain. Germline values: CDR1 SGHVS, CDR2 FQNEAQ. The CDR3 has 16 amino acids. Trimming took off 4 bases at V and 0 bases at J, with 13 bases between the two ends. The CDR3 here is CASSSSPQISGNTIYF. As DNA, the CDR3 is TGTGCCAGCAGCTCCTCCCCCCAGATCTCTGGAAACACCATATATTTT.

Only a few counts were recorded for this clonotype. This chain joins TRBV20-1 and TRBJ2-3, with 15 nucleotides matching TRBD2. The length of the CDR3 is 17 residues. From germline, CDR1 is DFQATT and CDR2 SNEGSKA (reference sequence). Losses at the gene ends were 3 bases for V and 2 bases for J; bases not matched to a gene: 6. The CDR3: CSASYGLAGGVTDTQYF. Written as DNA, the CDR3 is TGCAGTGCTAGCTATGGACTAGCGGGGGGGGTCACAGATACGCAGTATTTT.

This clonotype was observed many times. V is TRBV7-3 and J is TRBJ2-7; no clear D. There are 13 residues in the CDR3. Trimming took 3 bases from V and 7 from J, leaving 13 bases between them. Germline V gene data show CDR1 as SGHTA and CDR2 as FQGTGA. DNA for the CDR3: TGTGCCAGCAGCTTTTCGCAGCAGGAGGAGCAGTACTTC. The encoded protein is CASSFSQQEEQYF.

This clonotype was counted at least ten times. The chain employs TRBV2 and TRBJ2-3; TRBD1 matches at 9 bases. Germline-derived CDR1 and CDR2 are SNHLY and FYNNEI. The CDR3 runs to 15 residues. Germline trimming cut 5 bases from V and 8 bases from J; bases unmatched to any gene: 11. CDR3 sequence reads: CASSSGTGPSFTQYF. The CDR3, as DNA: TGTGCCAGCAGTTCCGGGACAGGGCCCTCTTTTACGCAGTATTTT. The complete variable domain, with remaining parts taken from reference TRBV2 and TRBJ2-3, reads EPEVTQTPSHQVTQMGQEVILRCVPISNHLYFYWYRQILGQKVEFLVSFYNNEISEKSEIFDDQFSVERPDGSNFTLKIRSTKLEDSAMYFCASSSGTGPSFTQYFGPGTRLTVL.